The source of this T cell receptor beta chain is a study of Graves' ophthalmopathy and Graves' hyperthyroidism. At the level of the study: The authors collected peripheral blood at initial diagnosis, before any treatment.

This clonotype was observed many times. Germline V gene data show CDR1 as SGHKS and CDR2 as YYEKEE (reference sequence). The CDR3 runs 15 residues. V was shortened by 4 bases and J by 3 bases, with 17 bases between the two germline ends. From RNA, the CDR3 regions of TCR beta chains were amplified and sequenced. HTBI primers were used in a first-round RT-PCR, which preceded a second-round multiplex PCR. TCRdb recomputed calls from the multiplex PCR reads with MiXCR, one row per CDR3 protein. The table shows 300,000 to 350,000 distinct CDR3 sequences, with 17% occurring only once. This chain links TRBV5-5 with TRBJ2-7; D possibly corresponds to TRBD2 (6 bases). Sample: peripheral blood. This clonotype originated in an adult man with Graves' ophthalmopathy. This CDR3 reads CASSRTTSSGYEQYF. In nucleotides, the CDR3 is TGTGCCAGCAGCCGGACTACCTCTTCGGGCTACGAGCAGTACTTC.